The 30 T cell receptor beta chains reported below all come from one sample, sequenced in a study of blood T cell repertoires in COVID-19 (dated by TCRdb to the early 2020s). Library preparation used the immunoSEQ multiplex PCR assay. TCRdb provides this immuneACCESS table in a form limited to in-frame rearrangements. Some clones are lacking; in checked studies, under half of them reflect an unresolved V gene, and why the rest are absent is not known. This sample has more than 55,000 clones in its table, and approximately 90% of those were observed once. The ten largest clones add up to 5.5% to 7% of the sample. The sample taken for sequencing was peripheral blood. These receptors were obtained from a woman between 65 and 79 years old with acute or convalescent COVID-19.

The gene calls are TRBV7-9 and TRBJ1-1; D is unresolved. This CDR3 contains 11 residues. Germline V CDR1 and CDR2: SEHNR, FQNEAQ (reference sequence). V lost 1 base and J lost 11, with 8 bases in between. CDR3 region: CASSLGQAAFF. The CDR3 coding sequence is TGTGCCAGCAGCTTAGGTCAGGCTGCTTTCTTT. Using reference TRBV7-9 and TRBJ1-1 for the parts outside the CDR3, the full variable domain is DTGVSQNPRHKITKRGQNVTFRCDPISEHNRLYWYRQTLGQGPEFLTYFQNEAQLEKSRLLSDRFSAERPKGSFSTLEIQRTEQGDSAMYLCASSLGQAAFFGQGTRLTVV.

This rearrangement joins TRBV19 to TRBJ2-3, with D possibly TRBD1 on 6 matching bases. The length of the CDR3 is 14 residues. V gave up 5 bases and J gave up 6 bases, with 15 bases separating them. Germline V CDR1 and CDR2: LNHDA, SQIVND (reference sequence). DNA for the CDR3: TGTGCCAGTAGTCCCTCTACCAGGGGTGATACGCAGTATTTT. Translation: CASSPSTRGDTQYF.

The chain recombines TRBV7-2 with TRBJ1-4; possible D gene TRBD1, 6 bases. The CDR3 sequence is 14 residues long. Germline V lookup: CDR1 SGHTA, CDR2 FQGNSA. The V gene lost 2 bases and the J gene lost 5 bases, with 9 bases spanning the gap. The CDR3 DNA is TGTGCCAGCAGCTTACAGGGGAGAAATGAAAAACTGTTTTTT. Translated, it gives CASSLQGRNEKLFF.

This clone was picked up one time. The rearrangement links TRBV28 to TRBJ1-5; D ambiguous. CDR1 MDHEN and CDR2 SYDVKM come from the germline V gene. The CDR3 runs to 13 residues. The ends were cut back, 3 bases at V and 0 bases at J, with 3 bases in the middle. This chain's CDR3 is CASSFYSNQPQHF. CDR3 DNA: TGTGCCAGCAGTTTTTATAGCAATCAGCCCCAGCATTTT.

The CDR3 here is CATSEGGRKGEKLFF. The CDR3 coding sequence is TGTGCCACCAGTGAAGGCGGGCGGAAGGGCGAAAAACTGTTTTTT. The gene calls are TRBV24-1 and TRBJ1-4, with D unclear. With 4 bases removed from V and 8 bases from J, the gap between germline ends came to 16 bases. Germline values: CDR1 KGHDR, CDR2 SFDVKD. The CDR3 length is 15 residues.

The chain has TRBV25-1 and TRBJ1-1; D might be TRBD1 (5 bases). The CDR3 contains 12 residues. Per the germline V gene, CDR1 is MGHDK and CDR2 is SYGVNS. Deletions cut 6 bases from V and 1 base from J, with 6 bases between. For the CDR3, the DNA is TGTGCCAGCAGAAGGGGGAACACTGAAGCTTTCTTT. Amino acid sequence: CASRRGNTEAFF.

The chain is built from TRBV7-2 and TRBJ2-1, with 10 nucleotides matching TRBD2. This CDR3 has 17 residues. Germline assignment: CDR1 SGHTA and CDR2 FQGNSA. With 5 bases clipped from V and 4 bases from J, the junction kept 11 bases outside the gene matches. The CDR3 bases are TGTGCCAGCAGCCCCTTTTCCGGGACTAGCGTTTACAATGAGCAGTTCTTC. Translating it yields CASSPFSGTSVYNEQFF.

Only one count was recorded for this clone. CDR3 protein: CASSPYRGLVNTEAFF. The CDR3 DNA follows: TGTGCCAGCAGCCCCTACAGGGGGCTCGTGAACACTGAAGCTTTCTTT. The J gene is TRBJ1-1, the V gene TRBV14, with TRBD1 matching over 9 bases. The trim removed 4 bases at V and 0 bases at J, leaving 6 bases unmatched. Germline V gives CDR1 SGHDN, CDR2 FVKESK. The CDR3 contains 16 residues.

This rearrangement joins TRBV12-3 or TRBV12-4 to TRBJ1-1; D not certain. The CDR3 contains 11 residues. Trimming removed 1 base at V and 8 bases at J, with 5 bases between. CDR3 residues: CASSLGLEAFF. Written as DNA, the CDR3 is TGTGCCAGCAGTTTAGGCCTAGAAGCTTTCTTT.

In nucleotides, the CDR3 is TGTGCCAGCCGGGGACAGAATCAGCCCCAGCATTTT. Its protein is CASRGQNQPQHF. The genes are TRBV2 and TRBJ1-5, with 7 bases aligning to TRBD1. The germline gives CDR1 SNHLY, CDR2 FYNNEI. The CDR3 has 12 amino acids. The J segment lost 4 bases and the V segment lost 8 bases, leaving 2 bases of the junction unmatched.

This chain links TRBV7-2 with TRBJ1-3, with D uncertain. Germline values: CDR1 SGHTA, CDR2 FQGNSA. The CDR3 is 16 residues long. The V end lost 6 bases, the J end lost 0 bases, and 15 bases lay between the germline ends. The CDR3 region has the DNA TGTGCCAGCAGTCCGTTCCCAGGTAGCTCTGGAAACACCATATATTTT. Residues: CASSPFPGSSGNTIYF.

The V call is TRBV19, the J call TRBJ2-1; D is perhaps TRBD1 (5 bases). This CDR3 is built from 14 residues. Germline V gene sequence: CDR1 LNHDA, CDR2 SQIVND (reference sequence). V dropped 9 bases and J dropped 3 bases, with 15 bases sitting between them. CDR3: CASSALDNYNEQFF. CDR3 bases: TGTGCCAGCAGCGCACTGGACAACTACAATGAGCAGTTCTTC.

This clone has only one observation. The chain carries TRBV24-1 and TRBJ1-1; 9 positions agree with TRBD1. The germline V gene has CDR1 KGHDR and CDR2 SFDVKD. The CDR3 contains 13 residues. The V gene end was trimmed by 3 bases and the J gene end by 7 bases; junction bases not matched to a gene: 2. The CDR3, as DNA: TGTGCCACCAGTGATCACAGGGGGCGTGAAGCTTTCTTT. It is translated as CATSDHRGREAFF.

The chain couples TRBV24-1 to TRBJ2-5; 7 nucleotides agree with TRBD2. J was trimmed by 3 bases and V by 6 bases; bases with no gene match: 12. Germline CDR1 reads KGHDR; CDR2 reads SFDVKD. The CDR3 contains 16 residues. CDR3 loop: CATSRGGRAQEETQYF. The CDR3 nucleotides are TGTGCCACCAGTAGGGGAGGGAGGGCACAAGAAGAGACCCAGTACTTC.

The chain couples TRBV5-1 to TRBJ1-3, with D possibly TRBD1 on 5 matching bases. CDR3 length: 13 residues. The V gene's germline CDR1 is SGHRS and CDR2 YFSETQ. V lost 0 bases, J lost 4 bases, and 5 bases lay in between. The CDR3 DNA reads as TGCGCCAGCAGCTTGGACAGGGGAAACACCATATATTTT. It yields the protein CASSLDRGNTIYF.

The sample holds a few counts of this clone. Written as DNA, the CDR3 is TGTGCCAGCAGTTACCTCCGGGGGGGCGAGCAGTACTTC. Protein sequence: CASSYLRGGEQYF. The chain has TRBV6-2 or TRBV6-3 and TRBJ2-7; 8 positions match TRBD2. CDR3 length: 13 residues. CDR1 is MNHEY, CDR2 SVGEGT, per germline. Trimming took 2 bases from V and 6 from J; bases not matched to a gene: 3.

This clone was observed a few times. The gene calls are TRBV5-1 and TRBJ1-6; D is undetermined. CDR1 and CDR2 from the germline V gene are SGHRS and YFSETQ. This CDR3 contains 12 residues. V lost 3 bases to trimming and J lost 9 bases, with 7 bases between them. The DNA of the CDR3 is TGCGCCAGCAGCTCCGGAGCTTCACCCCTCCACTTT. It translates to CASSSGASPLHF.

The chain employs TRBV9 and TRBJ2-3, with 11 positions matching TRBD2. In germline, CDR1 is SGDLS, CDR2 YYNGEE. The CDR3 sequence is 16 residues long. After removal of 0 bases from V and 5 bases from J, the junction contained 5 bases not matched to a gene. The CDR3 region is CASSVGLAGGRDTQYF. CDR3 DNA sequence: TGTGCCAGCAGCGTAGGGCTAGCGGGGGGCAGAGATACGCAGTATTTT.

The chain recombines TRBV10-3 with TRBJ1-2; possible D gene TRBD1, 6 bases. From germline, CDR1 is ENHRY and CDR2 SYGVKD. The CDR3 loop spans 13 amino acids. V was cut by 6 bases and J by 8 bases, with 16 bases left in between. CDR3 residues: CAISRIQGEGYTF. The CDR3 region has the DNA TGTGCCATCAGCAGAATACAGGGAGAAGGCTACACCTTC.

The chain employs TRBV19 and TRBJ2-7; tentatively, D is TRBD1 (6 bases). Trimming took off 6 bases at V and 2 bases at J, with 11 bases between the two ends. This CDR3 spans 13 amino acids. Germline V gives CDR1 LNHDA, CDR2 SQIVND (reference sequence). CDR3 loop: CASRAGAAYEQYF. The DNA for the CDR3 is TGTGCCAGTAGGGCAGGGGCGGCCTACGAGCAGTACTTC.

The genes are TRBV5-6 and TRBJ1-2; D uncertain. The length of the CDR3 is 12 residues. The germline V gene has CDR1 SGHDT and CDR2 YYEEEE. V was trimmed by 2 bases and J by 8 bases, leaving 10 bases between them. CDR3: CASSFPSRGYTF. The CDR3, as DNA: TGTGCCAGCAGCTTCCCGAGTCGGGGCTACACCTTC.

The genes are TRBV6-5 and TRBJ2-1; 8 bases map to TRBD2. CDR1 and CDR2 (germline): MNHEY, SVGAGI. This CDR3 has 12 residues. V was clipped by 6 bases and J by 8 bases; unmatched bases: 3. The CDR3 nucleotides read TGTGCCAGCAGAGCGGGGGTACATGAGCAGTTCTTC. This gives the protein CASRAGVHEQFF.

The rearrangement joins TRBV2 to TRBJ2-7, with 9 bases fitting TRBD1. This CDR3 is built from 14 residues. V shed 4 bases and J 5 bases; nucleotides not matched to a gene: 6. Germline CDR1 SNHLY, CDR2 FYNNEI. The CDR3 protein is CASSVTGGKDEQYF. DNA of the CDR3: TGTGCCAGCAGTGTCACAGGGGGCAAAGACGAGCAGTACTTC.

This sequence joins TRBV28 and TRBJ1-1; D not resolved. The V end was cut by 6 bases, the J end by 1 base, with 9 bases between. CDR3 length equals 13 residues. Germline V gene data show CDR1 as MDHEN and CDR2 as SYDVKM. The DNA for the CDR3 is TGTGCCAGCAGCTCACCCGGGAACACTGAAGCTTTCTTT. It translates to CASSSPGNTEAFF.

V usage is TRBV2 and J usage is TRBJ2-3; 7 bases map to TRBD2. Germline V lookup: CDR1 SNHLY, CDR2 FYNNEI. Trimming cost V 0 bases and J 2 bases; bases outside gene matches: 5. The CDR3 contains 16 residues. The DNA of the CDR3 is TGTGCCAGCAGTGAAGCCCTAGCGGCTATCACAGATACGCAGTATTTT. It encodes CASSEALAAITDTQYF.

This clone was recorded once. The chain is built from TRBV7-9 and TRBJ1-1; no definite D call. Germline V CDR1 and CDR2: SEHNR, FQNEAQ (reference sequence). The CDR3 is 13 residues long. V was cut by 2 bases and J by 3 bases, with 7 bases left in between. DNA for the CDR3: TGTGCCAGCAGCTTACAAGAGTACACTGAAGCTTTCTTT. Encoded protein: CASSLQEYTEAFF.

This clone has a single count. The rearrangement uses TRBV15 and TRBJ1-1; D remains unclear. Germline CDR1 is LNHNV and CDR2 is YYDKDF (reference sequence). V lost 0 bases and J lost 4, with 12 bases in between. This CDR3 is built from 15 residues. This chain's CDR3 is CATSRDRGMSTEAFF. In DNA, the CDR3 is TGTGCCACCAGCAGAGATCGGGGTATGTCCACTGAAGCTTTCTTT.

The chain carries TRBV28 and TRBJ2-1; 9 positions match TRBD2. The ends lost 5 bases at V and 3 bases at J; junction bases unmatched: 5. Germline V gene data show CDR1 as MDHEN and CDR2 as SYDVKM. The CDR3 has 15 amino acids. The CDR3 loop reads CASSVVAGDYNEQFF. The CDR3 bases are TGTGCCAGCAGTGTCGTAGCGGGAGACTACAATGAGCAGTTCTTC.

The CDR3, as DNA: TGTGCCAGCAGCCCGCGAGGGGGCGCGAACACTGAAGCTTTCTTT. Its translation is CASSPRGGANTEAFF. The rearrangement joins TRBV7-6 to TRBJ1-1; TRBD1 matches 7 bases. Germline-derived CDR1 and CDR2 are SGHVS and FNYEAQ. The CDR3 runs 15 residues. Germline trimming cut 5 bases from V and 1 base from J; bases unmatched to any gene: 7. The whole variable domain, remainder taken from reference TRBV7-6 and TRBJ1-1, is GAGVSQSPRYKVTKRGQDVALRCDPISGHVSLYWYRQALGQGPEFLTYFNYEAQQDKSGLPNDRFSAERPEGSISTLTIQRTEQRDSAMYRCASSPRGGANTEAFFGQGTRLTVV.

In DNA, the CDR3 is TGTGCCAGCAGTCAAAGCACAGATACGCAGTATTTT. Protein product: CASSQSTDTQYF. The J gene is TRBJ2-3, the V gene TRBV6-2 or TRBV6-3; D remains unclear. The CDR3 is made up of 12 amino acids. With 5 bases removed from V and 0 bases from J, the gap between germline ends came to 3 bases. Germline values: CDR1 MNHEY, CDR2 SVGEGT.